The 13 T cell receptor beta chains reported below all come from one sample, sequenced in a study of blood T cell repertoires in COVID-19. Only in-frame clones appear in the TCRdb table, and some are missing; sequencing was by immunoSEQ multiplex PCR. The sample shows under 300,000 clones, 75% to 90% of them seen only once. Sequenced material: PBMCs or T cells enriched from blood (not recorded which). The receptors come from a woman aged 30 to 39 with acute COVID-19.

A few counts support this clone. The chain recombines TRBV27 with TRBJ2-1; D possibly corresponds to TRBD2 (6 bases). Trimming took 0 bases from V and 5 from J, leaving 17 bases between them. The CDR3 is 17 residues long. CDR1 and CDR2 (germline): MNHEY, SMNVEV (reference sequence). The CDR3 spells CASSLSRDRTRDNEQFF. As DNA, the CDR3 is TGTGCCAGCAGTTTATCGCGGGACCGCACCAGAGACAATGAGCAGTTCTTC.

V usage is TRBV24-1 and J usage is TRBJ2-2; weak D call: TRBD1 (5 bases). V shed 0 bases and J shed 0 bases, with 7 bases lying between them. The CDR3 consists of 16 residues. Looked up from germline, CDR1 is KGHDR and CDR2 is SFDVKD. The CDR3 sequence: CATSDLKGSNTGELFF. The CDR3 region has the DNA TGTGCCACCAGTGATTTGAAGGGGTCGAACACCGGGGAGCTGTTTTTT.

This clone occurred once. The V call is TRBV19, the J call TRBJ1-4; 9 positions match TRBD1. This CDR3 comprises 17 residues. Germline V gene sequence: CDR1 LNHDA, CDR2 SQIVND (reference sequence). Trimming cost V 8 bases and J 3 bases; bases outside gene matches: 13. CDR3 sequence reads: CASSDFTQGAPNEKLFF. The CDR3 DNA reads TGTGCCAGTTCCGACTTTACACAGGGGGCACCTAATGAAAAACTGTTTTTT.

In nucleotides, the CDR3 is TGTGCCAGCAGTTTTTGGCAGGGGCCCTCCGGGGATGTCGTCTACACCTTC. Protein product: CASSFWQGPSGDVVYTF. The chain links TRBV27 to TRBJ1-2; D may be TRBD1 (6 bases). This CDR3 comprises 17 residues. CDR1 MNHEY and CDR2 SMNVEV come from the germline V gene (reference sequence). The V gene lost 3 bases and the J gene lost 10 bases, with 27 bases spanning the gap.

The CDR3 spells CASNERSSYNSPLHF. The CDR3 coding sequence is TGTGCCAGCAACGAGCGGAGCTCCTATAATTCACCCCTCCACTTT. This chain uses TRBV5-4 with TRBJ1-6; D is undetermined. Germline CDR1 reads SGHNT; CDR2 reads YYREEE (reference sequence). The CDR3 sequence is 15 residues long. Trimming removed 6 bases at V and 0 bases at J, with 10 bases between.

The CDR3 region is CASIQGPGYGYTF. The CDR3 DNA follows: TGTGCCAGCATTCAGGGGCCCGGCTATGGCTACACCTTC. The V gene is TRBV6-5, the J gene TRBJ1-2, with a possible D match to TRBD1 (6 bases). Germline CDR1 reads MNHEY; CDR2 reads SVGAGI. With 7 bases removed from V and 4 bases from J, the gap between germline ends came to 13 bases. CDR3 length: 13 residues.

This chain joins TRBV25-1 and TRBJ1-2; 8 nucleotides align to TRBD1. The CDR3 runs 18 residues. The germline gives CDR1 MGHDK, CDR2 SYGVNS. V gave up 2 bases and J gave up 3 bases; unmatched junction bases: 14. The CDR3 DNA is TGTGCCAGCAGTGAAACCCCCGGGACAGGACGACAGTACTATGGCTACACCTTC. Residues: CASSETPGTGRQYYGYTF.

This clone was counted a single time. The chain employs TRBV5-1 and TRBJ1-1; D ambiguous. The CDR3 runs to 15 residues. Trimming left V 0 bases short and J 1 base short, with 10 bases between. Germline assignment: CDR1 SGHRS and CDR2 YFSETQ. In DNA form, the CDR3 reads TGCGCCAGCAGCTTGGAGGAGGCCCCGAACACTGAAGCTTTCTTT. This sequence encodes CASSLEEAPNTEAFF.

The J gene is TRBJ2-7, the V gene TRBV3-1 (or the pseudogene TRBV3-2), with 8 bases matching TRBD1. The germline gives CDR1 LGHDT, CDR2 YNNKEL (reference sequence). Trimming at V came to 7 bases and at J to 1 base, leaving 12 bases not matched to a gene. The CDR3 has 16 amino acids. The CDR3, as DNA: TGTGCCAGCACCCCAGGACAGGGCTCGGGTTCCTACGAGCAGTACTTC. This encodes CASTPGQGSGSYEQYF.

The chain joins TRBV19 to TRBJ2-1; 9 bases agree with TRBD1. V shed 7 bases and J 0 bases; nucleotides not matched to a gene: 16. CDR3 length equals 19 residues. Germline V gene data show CDR1 as LNHDA and CDR2 as SQIVND (reference sequence). CDR3 DNA sequence: TGTGCCAGTATGGCCCAAGGACAGGGGATCTTGGGCTCCTACAATGAGCAGTTCTTC. Translation: CASMAQGQGILGSYNEQFF. Based on the CDR3 plus reference TRBV19 and TRBJ2-1, the full variable domain is DGGITQSPKYLFRKEGQNVTLSCEQNLNHDAMYWYRQDPGQGLRLIYYSQIVNDFQKGDIAEGYSVSREKKESFPLTVTSAQKNPTAFYLCASMAQGQGILGSYNEQFFGPGTRLTVL.

The chain combines TRBV3-1 (or the pseudogene TRBV3-2) with TRBJ2-5; D is unclear. Germline V gives CDR1 LGHDT, CDR2 YNNKEL (reference sequence). V was shortened by 4 bases and J by 5 bases, with 17 bases between the two germline ends. The CDR3 is 15 residues long. As DNA, the CDR3 is TGTGCCAGCAGCCCCGACGCCGGAGAGTTGGAGACCCAGTACTTC. Protein sequence: CASSPDAGELETQYF.

This rearrangement joins TRBV3-1 (or the pseudogene TRBV3-2) to TRBJ1-5; D is possibly TRBD1 (6 bases). This CDR3 contains 16 residues. Looked up from germline, CDR1 is LGHDT and CDR2 is YNNKEL (reference sequence). Trimming left V 1 base short and J 1 base short, with 11 bases between. CDR3 DNA: TGTGCCAGCAGCCAAGGGACAGCCGGAAGCAATCAGCCCCAGCATTTT. This codes for CASSQGTAGSNQPQHF.

The CDR3: CASSLRQGPNQPQHF. In DNA form, the CDR3 reads TGTGCCAGCAGCCTAAGACAGGGGCCTAATCAGCCCCAGCATTTT. J is TRBJ1-5 and V is TRBV7-2; TRBD1 matches at 8 bases. Germline lookup yields CDR1 SGHTA and CDR2 FQGNSA. The CDR3 is made up of 15 amino acids. Trimming removed 5 bases from V and 4 bases from J; junction bases left unmatched: 7.